This T cell receptor beta chain appears in the sequencing data of a study of blood T cells in healthy people across ages. A second PCR of about 7 to 11 cycles used a sample-barcoded 5' primer and a J-beta primer mix. Via MiXCR, TCRdb re-called the 5' RACE reads, giving one row per CDR3 protein. The profile covers about 930,000 distinct CDR3 sequences, with about 29% appearing a single time and roughly 10% taken by the ten largest. A further study also used this sample, focusing on T cells of mothers and their children.

The sample comprised blood. This clonotype was obtained from a woman between 40 and 50 years old in good health.

The chain's CDR3 is CASSAGEVGEQYF. DNA for the CDR3: TGTGCCAGCAGCGCAGGGGAGGTTGGGGAGCAGTACTTC. The rearrangement joins TRBV7-3 to TRBJ2-7, with D possibly being TRBD1 or TRBD2 (6 bases each). Looked up from germline, CDR1 is SGHTA and CDR2 is FQGTGA. CDR3 length: 13 residues. Trimming took off 5 bases at V and 7 bases at J, with 15 bases between the two ends.